This note documents a single T cell receptor beta chain sequence. Its antigen target is currently unknown. No base quality values were provided; no much bigger clone lies one nucleotide off. The cohort comprised some 730 healthy bone marrow donors. All cohort members were sampled while nominally healthy, although unrecorded immune exposures were likely present. The donor tested CMV seropositive and was one of the 289 seropositive cohort members. A peripheral blood sample was provided by each donor, and peripheral blood mononuclear cells were used for TCR beta sequencing. Genomic DNA extraction from the blood cell samples was performed with the Qiagen DNeasy Blood Extraction Kit. This entry belongs to a study of cytomegalovirus exposure and HLA in healthy donors (TCRdb year 2017). A note on the overall study: An earlier analysis of several hundred of the donors reported approximately 280 Gb of sequence data and 117 million unique TCR beta sequences obtained from some 200 million T cells. Approximately 300 gigabases of sequencing data and 91 million or so unique TCR sequences made up an early release that covered several hundred HLA-typed donors. The genetic ancestry cluster associated with self-reported Caucasian donors included roughly 84% of the roughly 390 genotyped donors. The study aimed to test whether signatures of past pathogen exposure could be identified by cataloging public T cell receptors. The T cell repertoires of 666 subjects were profiled by immunosequencing and related to cytomegalovirus serostatus. Along with the roughly 700-subject first cohort, a separate validation cohort of over a hundred different subjects was used. To predict cytomegalovirus infection status, the study combined high-throughput TCR immunosequencing, statistical association of individual TCRs with disease status, and machine learning. To study patterns of TCR occurrence, a later analysis re-analyzed previously published TCR beta repertoires from 666 donors and added high-resolution HLA genotyping. Rather than drawing on any new phenotypic data, the later analysis identified candidate immune exposures from TCR beta sequences and the way those sequences occurred across donors. In an earlier analysis of a few hundred of the donors, high-throughput TCR beta sequencing was used to judge whether each TCR beta V gene segment behaved as functional or pseudogenic. Donor age, sex, ethnicity and CMV serostatus were collected together with the repertoire data. A later genetic analysis used genome-wide SNP genotypes for about 60% of the roughly 700 donors, treating that subset as a discovery cohort. Every discovery cohort repertoire had been produced on one sequencing platform. HLA typing covered class I and class II loci at four-digit resolution. Typing coverage varied by locus: about 620-630 donors for A, B, C, DRB1 and DQB1; roughly 560 for DQA1; 606 for DPA1; under 490 for DPB1. About five DR-DQ haplotypes were treated as single units for association and clustering because of strong linkage in the cohort. On average, roughly 200,000 unique TCR beta nucleotide sequences were sequenced per donor among 398 genotyped donors of the cohort, with roughly a sixth of those sequences being non-productive.

The investigation overall reported the following: The presence/absence analyses assumed that sequencing depth was roughly uniform across donors, and that assumption may not be true. Assigning TCR associations to individual alleles was difficult when HLA alleles, especially DR and DQ, strongly co-occurred. About 17 rarely observed V segments, including chromosome 9 orphons, were excluded from the earlier analysis of approximately 500 of the donors because counts were too low. In a later genetic analysis, a missense DCLRE1C variant was associated with V-gene and J-gene trimming of TCR beta chains, and the association was replicated in an independent cohort. A later analysis reported that several top co-occurrence clusters appeared linked to parvovirus B19, influenza, CMV and Epstein-Barr virus. For the cohort, immune exposure information was limited to CMV serostatus. A cluster of highly shared sequence variants was judged likely to be a technical artifact of the sequencing pipeline. In both the original and validation cohorts, the classifier was reported to diagnose cytomegalovirus status with high specificity and sensitivity. In a later analysis, most CMV-associated TCR beta chains were found to appear HLA-restricted, with HLA associations seemingly driven largely by CMV exposure. A later genetic analysis reported fewer N-insertions in productive TCRs among donors in an Asian-associated ancestry cluster than the roughly 620-donor mean. In a later analysis, TCR association rates were found to vary across HLA loci, with the most associated TCRs seen for DRB1 alleles and the fewest for HLA-C alleles. A further reported finding was that TCR beta sequences accurately predicted the HLA-A and HLA-B alleles for most subjects in the first cohort. In vitro tests confirmed that a few of the cytomegalovirus-associated TCR beta chains recognize cytomegalovirus antigens. An earlier analysis of approximately 540 of the donors showed that most TCR beta V segments appeared in productive rearrangements either about 87% or about 30% of the time, which broadly matched IMGT annotations. This cohort had only TCR beta chains sequenced, and the lack of alpha or paired-chain data limited which features could be detected. Because HLA typing was unavailable for some donors at each locus, only the typed subset was used in association tests. Correlated functional status among segregating V segments might reflect linkage disequilibrium, but an unknown experimental factor could not be ruled out. According to the authors, the approach could potentially be generalized to other disease states and immunological phenotypes. A later analysis found that HLA-associated TCR beta chains were more clonally expanded and had lower generation probabilities than equally common non-associated chains. Most TCR sequences were observed very rarely across donors, whereas some public TCRs were present in many individuals. At a false discovery rate of 0.05, a later analysis linked some 18,000 TCR beta sequences to specific HLA alleles. The study gave a list of about 170 TCR beta chains associated with cytomegalovirus.

The method behind the library was the immunoSEQ multiplex PCR assay. For the multiplex PCR, a mixture combining 60 forward primers for TCR Vbeta segments and 13 reverse primers for TCR Jbeta segments was used. The CDR3 region of rearranged TCR beta genes was amplified from genomic DNA with a multiplex PCR assay. The Illumina HiSeq System was used to sequence the amplified TCR beta libraries as 87-base-pair reads. In the source study's methods: A later analysis counted approximately 74 million unique TCR beta chains across the 690 or so repertoires, and roughly 11 million of these chains were shared by at least two donors. A nearest-neighbor algorithm error-corrected the raw reads and collapsed the reads into unique sequences, merging closely related sequences to remove PCR and sequencing errors. To assign V, D and J gene segments, CDR3 sequences were aligned to IMGT reference sequences. For a sequence to be retained, a match of at least six nucleotides to both a V gene segment and a J gene segment was required. Rearrangements were called productive when the CDR3 lacked stop codons and stayed in frame with V and J; all others were non-productive. Following IMGT convention, CDR3 was defined as the stretch from the second conserved V-encoded cysteine to the conserved J-encoded phenylalanine. The earlier analysis of some 580 of the donors excluded any sequence lacking an unambiguous match to a single V gene segment. An earlier analysis of over 450 of the donors classified V segments as functional when productive rearrangements were above 56.7% and as segregating when the standard deviation between donors was above 5%. A statistical classification framework was built to diagnose cytomegalovirus status from the catalog of TCR beta chain sequences. A later analysis assigned V and J genes by comparing TCR nucleotide sequences with IMGT/GENE-DB human TR gene sequences. Using the TCRdist pipeline, a later analysis assigned CDR3 sequences along with most-parsimonious VDJ recombination scenarios. In a later analysis, each TCR beta chain was defined by its CDR3 amino acid sequence together with its V-gene family, and reads lacking a unique V-gene family were excluded. In a later analysis, 550 to 650 highly shared, low-generation-probability nucleotide sequences were removed to address suspected cross-contamination and a sequencing artifact. For each public chain, a later analysis derived a clonal expansion index from normalized ranks of inferred template counts within each repertoire. In a later analysis, generation probabilities were computed using a VDJ recombination model fitted to out-of-frame rearrangements, and the results were checked against IGoR. A later analysis scored TCR-TCR, TCR-HLA and TCR-CMV co-occurrence with hypergeometric tests, applying a repertoire-size bias correction to TCR pairs. False discovery rates were estimated in a later analysis by permuting HLA or CMV assignments 20 times. In a later analysis, co-occurring TCRs were grouped using DBSCAN, and TCRdist sequence similarity was added for clustering within HLA-allele-positive subsets. Repertoires with fewer than 30,000 or more than 120,000 public chains, plus five repertoires with anomalous nucleotide sharing, were excluded from co-occurrence clustering. Not all clones reach the TCRdb copy of this immuneACCESS table, which keeps in-frame sequences only. Checked studies attribute under half of the gap to unresolved V genes and leave the rest unexplained. D and trimming come from the DNA, and the V and J calls and clone size come from that table. In this sample the table shows 100,000 or so clones, about 80% of which occur a single time. The top ten hold roughly 8% of the sample.

Sequenced: PBMCs. The sequence was collected from a man aged 40-49 years in good health and CMV-seropositive.

The CDR3 loop reads CASSFRPWAGGGDGYTF. The nucleotides are TGTGCCAGCAGCTTCCGGCCCTGGGCCGGGGGAGGGGATGGCTACACCTTC. Recombination joined TRBV11-2 with TRBJ1-2; TRBD1 might be the D gene, on 5 matching bases. V is clipped by 3 bases and J by 6 bases, and the sequence between their germline boundaries is 23 bases long. The germline V gene yields SGHAT for CDR1 and FQNNGV for CDR2. Inclusive of the bounding cysteine and phenylalanine, the CDR3 is 17 residues long. The CDR3 DNA has 51 bases and is translated from base 1.